The next 29 T cell receptor beta chains were all read from a single sample in a study of blood T cell repertoires in COVID-19. Libraries were prepared by immunoSEQ multiplex PCR; TCRdb keeps only in-frame clonotypes and omits some of them. There are roughly 50,000 clones in the sample; more than 85% occur only once, and 6.5% lies in the top ten. Specimen: peripheral blood. These receptors were taken from a man in his fifties or sixties with active COVID-19.

The gene calls are TRBV15 and TRBJ2-5, with a tentative D call TRBD2 (6 bases). Looked up from germline, CDR1 is LNHNV and CDR2 is YYDKDF (reference sequence). V was pared by 4 bases and J by 1 base, with 19 bases between. CDR3 length: 17 amino acids. CDR3 in amino acids: CATSTFPPTSSQETQYF. CDR3 DNA sequence: TGTGCCACCAGCACCTTCCCCCCCACTAGCAGCCAAGAGACCCAGTACTTC.

V usage is TRBV5-1 and J usage is TRBJ2-7; 13 nucleotides agree with TRBD2. Per the germline V gene, CDR1 is SGHRS and CDR2 is YFSETQ. The CDR3 is made up of 19 amino acids. Germline trimming cut 4 bases from V and 1 base from J; bases unmatched to any gene: 14. In DNA form, the CDR3 reads TGCGCCAGCAGCCCCAGGCCACTAGCGGGAGGGCCTTCTTCCTACGAGCAGTACTTC. This sequence encodes CASSPRPLAGGPSSYEQYF.

In its sample, this clone was seen once. The rearrangement links TRBV24-1 to TRBJ2-5, with a possible D match to TRBD1 (5 bases). The germline V gene encodes CDR1 KGHDR and CDR2 SFDVKD. Trimming took off 5 bases at V and 6 bases at J, with 6 bases between the two ends. This CDR3 is 11 amino acids long. CDR3 protein: CATSGGQTQYF. CDR3 bases: TGTGCCACCAGTGGGGGCCAGACCCAGTACTTC.

The chain recombines TRBV12-3 or TRBV12-4 with TRBJ2-1; D might be TRBD2 (5 bases). V shed 3 bases and J shed 12 bases, with 12 bases lying between them. The CDR3 extends over 12 amino acids. CDR3 region: CASSFGLLRQFF. The DNA for the CDR3 is TGTGCCAGCAGTTTCGGACTCCTTCGGCAGTTCTTC.

The gene calls are TRBV30 and TRBJ1-6; TRBD1 is a possible D gene (5 bases). Trimming cost V 2 bases and J 8 bases, with 16 bases left between them. Germline V gene sequence: CDR1 GTSNPN, CDR2 SVGIG (reference sequence). The CDR3 spans 15 residues. The CDR3 reads CAWSMEAGRYSPLHF. The CDR3, as DNA: TGTGCCTGGAGTATGGAGGCAGGGAGGTATTCACCCCTCCACTTT.

The gene calls are TRBV11-2 and TRBJ2-7; 8 bases are shared with TRBD1. The CDR3 totals 12 residues. Germline loops: CDR1 SGHAT, CDR2 FQNNGV. For the CDR3, the DNA is TGTGCCAGCAGCGGCCGACAGGGGCCTACGAGCGTC. It codes for CASSGRQGPTSV.

The V gene is TRBV7-9, the J gene TRBJ2-7; tentatively, D is TRBD1 (6 bases). This CDR3 region has 14 residues. The germline V gene encodes CDR1 SEHNR and CDR2 FQNEAQ (reference sequence). Trimming removed 6 bases from V and 7 bases from J, with 19 bases in between. The CDR3: CASRPGRPTGEQYF. The CDR3 bases are TGTGCCAGCAGACCGGGACGCCCCACAGGGGAGCAGTACTTC.

The V and J genes are TRBV27 and TRBJ1-2; D may be TRBD1 (5 bases). The CDR3 extends over 15 amino acids. The germline gives CDR1 MNHEY, CDR2 SMNVEV (reference sequence). Trimming removed 6 bases from V and 2 bases from J, with 16 bases in between. The CDR3 DNA sequence: TGTGCCAGCAGCACCCGACAGACACCAAACTATGGCTACACCTTC. Protein product: CASSTRQTPNYGYTF.

The rearrangement uses TRBV5-1 and TRBJ2-3, with 9 bases fitting TRBD1. V trimming: 6 bases; J trimming: 4 bases; junction bases outside the gene matches: 3. The CDR3 is 13 residues long. CDR1 and CDR2 from the germline V gene are SGHRS and YFSETQ. The CDR3 protein is CASTQGAADTQYF. CDR3 in DNA: TGCGCCAGCACACAGGGGGCCGCAGATACGCAGTATTTT.

This clone occurred once. The genes are TRBV28 and TRBJ2-6; 8 nucleotides agree with TRBD1. The V and J ends lost 6 bases and 0 bases, in that order; junction bases with no gene match: 10. Per germline, CDR1 MDHEN and CDR2 SYDVKM. There are 18 residues in the CDR3. The CDR3 DNA follows: TGTGCCAGCAGGGGCGGCCAGGGGGCGGTCTCTGGGGCCAACGTCCTGACTTTC. As protein: CASRGGQGAVSGANVLTF.

DNA of the CDR3: TGTGCCAGCTCACCACTTATGTTTGGGACAGAGAATTCACCCCTCCACTTT. It codes for CASSPLMFGTENSPLHF. The rearrangement uses TRBV18 and TRBJ1-6; 7 positions agree with TRBD1. Per germline, CDR1 KGHSH and CDR2 LQKENI. This CDR3 has 17 amino acids. J gave up 7 bases and V 1 base, and 10 bases lay outside the gene matches.

The chain is built from TRBV2 and TRBJ2-7; the match to TRBD1 covers 9 bases. The CDR3 covers 13 residues. Germline V gene data show CDR1 as SNHLY and CDR2 as FYNNEI. Losses at the gene ends were 6 bases for V and 4 bases for J; bases not matched to a gene: 4. CDR3 sequence (DNA): TGTGCCAGCAGCTCCGGGACAGGGTACGAGCAGTACTTC. As protein: CASSSGTGYEQYF.

The sample holds a few counts of this clone. V usage is TRBV5-4 and J usage is TRBJ1-6; unclear D gene. The V end was cut by 0 bases, the J end by 0 bases, with 13 bases between. Germline CDR1 reads SGHNT; CDR2 reads YYREEE (reference sequence). The CDR3 consists of 18 residues. For the CDR3, the DNA is TGTGCCAGCAGCTTGGAGCGGGTATTACGCTCCTATAATTCACCCCTCCACTTT. As protein: CASSLERVLRSYNSPLHF.

This chain links TRBV30 with TRBJ1-1, with 9 bases that match TRBD1. CDR3 length: 17 residues. Losses at the gene ends were 3 bases for V and 3 bases for J; bases not matched to a gene: 14. Germline V gene sequence: CDR1 GTSNPN, CDR2 SVGIG (reference sequence). DNA of the CDR3: TGTGCCTGGAGAATGGGTACGATGAGGGACAGGGACACTGAAGCTTTCTTT. Residues: CAWRMGTMRDRDTEAFF.

This chain joins TRBV19 and TRBJ2-7; weak D call: TRBD1 (6 bases). Germline V gene sequence: CDR1 LNHDA, CDR2 SQIVND (reference sequence). Trimming took 4 bases from V and 8 from J, leaving 15 bases between them. The CDR3 consists of 13 residues. CDR3 DNA: TGTGCCAGTAGTACGGACAGTGCTACGAAGCAGTACTTC. The encoded protein is CASSTDSATKQYF.

In its sample, this clone was seen a few times. The CDR3 region is CASSQAGGSNTIYF. Here the CDR3 DNA reads TGTGCCAGCAGCCAAGCCGGGGGGAGTAACACCATATATTTT. V gene TRBV3-1 (or the pseudogene TRBV3-2) combines with J gene TRBJ1-3, with D possibly TRBD1 on 5 matching bases. The CDR3 length is 14 residues. The germline V gene encodes CDR1 LGHDT and CDR2 YNNKEL (reference sequence). The V end lost 1 base, the J end lost 7 bases, and 11 bases lay between the germline ends.

The J gene is TRBJ2-1, the V gene TRBV19, with D hard to call. CDR1 and CDR2 (germline): LNHDA, SQIVND (reference sequence). The CDR3 sequence is 14 residues long. The ends were cut back, 4 bases at V and 8 bases at J, with 15 bases in the middle. Written as DNA, the CDR3 is TGTGCCAGTAGTAACTTGGCCGCCCGGGATGAGCAGTTCTTC. Protein product: CASSNLAARDEQFF.

The chain is built from TRBV28 and TRBJ1-2; a possible D gene is TRBD1 (6 bases). Germline CDR1 is MDHEN and CDR2 is SYDVKM. Between the trimmed V and J ends, which lost 7 bases and 0 bases, there was a span of 9 bases. The CDR3 loop spans 13 amino acids. This CDR3 is CASNEGANYGYTF. The CDR3 DNA follows: TGTGCCAGCAACGAGGGGGCTAACTATGGCTACACCTTC.

The gene calls are TRBV5-8 and TRBJ1-1; 9 positions agree with TRBD1. CDR1 SGHTS and CDR2 YDEGEE come from the germline V gene. The CDR3 contains 16 residues. V lost 3 bases to trimming and J lost 3 bases; unmatched junction nucleotides: 9. The CDR3: CASSSDRGGKYTEAFF. In DNA, the CDR3 is TGTGCCAGCAGCTCCGACAGGGGGGGGAAGTACACTGAAGCTTTCTTT.

This chain uses TRBV6-5 with TRBJ2-7, with 8 bases identical to TRBD1. CDR3 length equals 15 residues. Germline loops: CDR1 MNHEY, CDR2 SVGAGI. The ends lost 2 bases at V and 6 bases at J; junction bases unmatched: 9. CDR3 loop: CASSYPKATGGEQYF. The CDR3 nucleotides read TGTGCCAGCAGTTACCCCAAGGCTACAGGGGGCGAGCAGTACTTC.

The chain recombines TRBV28 with TRBJ1-6; 9 nucleotides align to TRBD1. CDR1 is MDHEN and CDR2 is SYDVKM in the germline V gene. V was pared by 5 bases and J by 10 bases, with 9 bases of the junction left unmatched. CDR3 length: 15 residues. The CDR3, as DNA: TGTGCCAGCAGTGGGGGACAGGGTTTACGGTCACCCCTCCACTTT. It encodes CASSGGQGLRSPLHF. Full variable domain (outside the CDR3, taken from reference TRBV28 and TRBJ1-6): DVKVTQSSRYLVKRTGEKVFLECVQDMDHENMFWYRQDPGLGLRLIYFSYDVKMKEKGDIPEGYSVSREKKERFSLILESASTNQTSMYLCASSGGQGLRSPLHFGNGTRLTVT.

The V gene is TRBV30, the J gene TRBJ2-4, with a possible D match to TRBD2 (5 bases). Germline V gene data show CDR1 as GTSNPN and CDR2 as SVGIG (reference sequence). CDR3 length equals 14 residues. V was pared by 4 bases and J by 0 bases, with 10 bases between. DNA for the CDR3: TGTGCCTGGAACTCCGGGATAGCCAAAAACATTCAGTACTTC. It yields the protein CAWNSGIAKNIQYF.

This chain connects TRBV6-5 to TRBJ2-3, with TRBD2 matching over 8 bases. Looked up from germline, CDR1 is MNHEY and CDR2 is SVGAGI. The V segment lost 4 bases and the J segment 4 bases; nucleotides outside the gene matches: 7. The length of the CDR3 is 15 residues. CDR3 sequence reads: CASSSREGRADTQYF. The CDR3 DNA is TGTGCCAGCAGTTCCCGGGAGGGACGCGCAGATACGCAGTATTTT.

The chain links TRBV3-1 (or the pseudogene TRBV3-2) to TRBJ2-7; 11 bases are shared with TRBD1. The ends lost 4 bases at V and 3 bases at J; junction bases unmatched: 8. The V gene's germline CDR1 is LGHDT and CDR2 YNNKEL (reference sequence). The CDR3 length is 16 residues. Here the CDR3 DNA reads TGTGCCAGCAGCCTTCCCACCGGGACAGGGGGCTACGAGCAGTACTTC. It is translated as CASSLPTGTGGYEQYF.

The J gene is TRBJ2-7, the V gene TRBV15, with TRBD1 matching over 9 bases. The CDR3 totals 17 residues. Trimming cost V 1 base and J 3 bases; bases outside gene matches: 10. Germline CDR1 reads LNHNV; CDR2 reads YYDKDF (reference sequence). The CDR3 DNA reads TGTGCCACCAGCAGAGCAATCAAATTGGGACAGGGCTACGAGCAGTACTTC. This sequence encodes CATSRAIKLGQGYEQYF.

The chain uses TRBV21-1 and TRBJ2-7; the table's D call TRBD1 went unverified against the DNA. TRBV21-1 is listed as a pseudogene. This CDR3 is built from 11 residues. The CDR3 bases are TGTGCCAGGGGGCCTGTCTACGAGCAGTACTTC. Protein product: CARGPVYEQYF.

V and J are TRBV6-5 and TRBJ2-5, with 8 bases aligning to TRBD2. There are 14 residues in the CDR3. The V gene end was trimmed by 9 bases and the J gene end by 4 bases; junction bases not matched to a gene: 10. In germline, CDR1 is MNHEY, CDR2 SVGAGI. CDR3 sequence: CASGLSGGRETQYF. The DNA of the CDR3 is TGTGCCAGTGGACTGAGCGGGGGAAGAGAGACCCAGTACTTC.

This sequence joins TRBV19 and TRBJ1-1; D gene unclear. Germline CDR1 is LNHDA and CDR2 is SQIVND (reference sequence). V was clipped by 3 bases and J by 1 base, with 9 bases between them. The length of the CDR3 is 14 residues. CDR3: CASSIFGGNTEAFF. Here the CDR3 DNA reads TGTGCCAGTAGTATTTTCGGAGGGAACACTGAAGCTTTCTTT.

The chain carries TRBV7-8 and TRBJ2-3; 9 bases map to TRBD2. Per the germline V gene, CDR1 is SGHVS and CDR2 is FQNEAQ. The V and J ends lost 4 bases and 5 bases, in that order; junction bases with no gene match: 10. The CDR3 length is 16 residues. The CDR3 reads CASSSEAGGYVDTQYF. The CDR3 DNA is TGTGCCAGCAGCTCAGAAGCGGGAGGTTATGTAGATACGCAGTATTTT.